The TCR beta chain under discussion was sequenced for a study of CD8 T cells in Susac syndrome. Sequencing of TCR beta drew on CD8+ and CD4+ T cells from blood. TEMRA cells were FACS-enriched, unlike CD8+ and CD4+ T cells, which were negatively isolated. The RNA, roughly 0.45 to 1 ug, was put through reverse transcription using random hexamers. Amplification of TCR beta CDR3 spanned 54 Vbeta and 13 Jbeta via immunoSEQ multiplex PCR. In TCRdb, the immunoSEQ multiplex PCR reads were re-called with MiXCR into one record per CDR3 protein. The repertoire has some 48,000 distinct CDR3 sequences, around 93% of them found once; the top ten carry roughly 0.4%. Germline V gene lookup returns CDR1 SEHNR and CDR2 FQNEAQ (reference sequence). V was clipped by 6 bases and J by 0 bases; unmatched bases: 4. The CDR3 runs to 16 residues.

J is TRBJ2-1 and V is TRBV7-9; 11 bases fit TRBD2. The sample taken for sequencing was CD8+ T cells from PBMCs. The source of this sequence is a human donor in good health. The CDR3 protein is CASRKTSGNSYNEQFF. The CDR3 nucleotides read TGTGCCAGCAGGAAGACTAGCGGGAACTCCTACAATGAGCAGTTCTTC.